This paragraph reports one T cell receptor beta chain. TCRdb's table, derived via immunoSEQ multiplex PCR, lists solely in-frame clones and lacks some. The sample carries tens of thousands of clones, about 90% recorded once. These data belong to a study of blood T cell repertoires in COVID-19. Turning to the study itself: Both acute and convalescent COVID-19 samples were obtained from the United States, Italy and Spain. Sources were T cells, B-cell-depleted T cells, or PBMCs; the material itself was cDNA or gDNA.

The sequenced material came from peripheral blood. This sequence was found in a man aged 55 to 70 with active COVID-19.

CDR3 sequence (DNA): TGCAGGGGAAACAGGGGAACTGAAGCTTTCTTT. This translates into CRGNRGTEAFF. V is TRBV20-1 and J is TRBJ1-1; TRBD1 agrees at 7 bases. Germline V gene lookup returns CDR1 DFQATT and CDR2 SNEGSKA (reference sequence). The CDR3 is made up of 11 amino acids.